The 20 T cell receptor beta chains below were found in one sample sequenced in a study of shared clonotypes between healthy human individuals (dated by TCRdb to between 2020 and 2021). Library preparation was by the immunoSEQ multiplex PCR assay. TCRdb took this table from immuneACCESS and kept in-frame rearrangements with V and J called. Such tables lack part of the clones; where checked against another copy, unresolved V genes explain under half of the gap, and the rest is unexplained. This sample gives over 2 million clones in total; 95% of them show up just once. The ten largest clones add up to roughly 0.13% of the sample. The sample comprised naive CD4+ T cells sorted from blood. This sample's cell subset or site label indicates: CD45RA+ positively selected. These receptors were obtained from a man between 18 and 29 years old in good health.

In DNA form, the CDR3 reads TGTGCCAGTAACCCCCTCGGCCTTCGCTATAGCAATCAGCCCCAGCATTTT. Amino acids: CASNPLGLRYSNQPQHF. The rearrangement joins TRBV19 to TRBJ1-5; D not resolved. The germline V gene encodes CDR1 LNHDA and CDR2 SQIVND (reference sequence). The CDR3 is 17 residues long. V was trimmed by 7 bases and J by 0 bases, leaving 19 bases between them.

The chain is built from TRBV30 and TRBJ2-7; TRBD2 matches at 10 bases. The CDR3 consists of 13 residues. The V and J ends lost 5 bases and 3 bases, in that order; junction bases with no gene match: 4. Germline V gene sequence: CDR1 GTSNPN, CDR2 SVGIG (reference sequence). The CDR3 reads CAWGTSVNYEQYF. DNA for the CDR3: TGTGCCTGGGGGACTAGCGTGAACTACGAGCAGTACTTC.

The chain joins TRBV18 to TRBJ1-4, with 7 bases that match TRBD1. Germline-derived CDR1 and CDR2 are KGHSH and LQKENI. The CDR3 has 15 amino acids. V lost 2 bases and J lost 3; bases outside the gene matches: 3. The CDR3 is CASSPFTGANEKLFF. The CDR3 DNA reads as TGTGCCAGCTCACCATTTACAGGGGCTAATGAAAAACTGTTTTTT.

The V gene is TRBV2, the J gene TRBJ2-1, with D perhaps TRBD1 or TRBD2 (7 bases each). Germline CDR1 SNHLY, CDR2 FYNNEI. This CDR3 is built from 15 residues. V was trimmed by 4 bases and J by 2 bases, leaving 12 bases between them. CDR3 sequence (DNA): TGTGCCAGCAGTGGGGGAGGGGGCCCCTACAATGAGCAGTTCTTC. This gives the protein CASSGGGGPYNEQFF.

This clone was observed once. The genes are TRBV10-3 and TRBJ2-1; D is unclear. Trimming took 0 bases from V and 5 from J, leaving 5 bases between them. Germline CDR1 is ENHRY and CDR2 is SYGVKD. CDR3 size: 13 residues. As DNA, the CDR3 is TGTGCCATCAGTGAGTCAGGGCACAATGAGCAGTTCTTC. Translated: CAISESGHNEQFF.

The chain joins TRBV6-5 to TRBJ1-4; D remains unclear. Deletions cut 2 bases from V and 0 bases from J, with 7 bases between. CDR3 length equals 15 residues. Germline CDR1 is MNHEY and CDR2 is SVGAGI. The CDR3: CASSYETATNEKLFF. CDR3 bases: TGTGCCAGCAGTTACGAGACGGCAACTAATGAAAAACTGTTTTTT.

A word on this clone: The sample has other DNA sequences that encode this CDR3 too. The J gene is TRBJ2-7, the V gene TRBV28; tentatively, D is TRBD1 (6 bases). V lost 3 bases and J 2 bases, leaving 11 bases between the germline ends. This CDR3 contains 14 residues. Germline V lookup: CDR1 MDHEN, CDR2 SYDVKM. CDR3 protein: CASSFPGQTYEQYF. CDR3 DNA sequence: TGTGCCAGCAGTTTTCCCGGACAGACCTACGAGCAGTACTTC.

J is TRBJ2-7 and V is TRBV5-5; no clear D. V dropped 0 bases and J dropped 3 bases, with 13 bases sitting between them. This CDR3 region has 15 residues. Germline V gene sequence: CDR1 SGHKS, CDR2 YYEKEE (reference sequence). CDR3: CASSLGVVVGYEQYF. In DNA, the CDR3 is TGTGCCAGCAGCTTGGGCGTAGTTGTAGGCTACGAGCAGTACTTC.

This rearrangement joins TRBV18 to TRBJ2-1; D is possibly TRBD2 (5 bases). The CDR3 is 13 amino acids. CDR1 is KGHSH and CDR2 is LQKENI in the germline V gene. V was trimmed by 2 bases and J by 13 bases, leaving 15 bases between them. CDR3: CASSPTGRRSQFF. The CDR3 nucleotides are TGTGCCAGCTCACCAACTGGCAGGAGGTCCCAGTTCTTC.

The V gene is TRBV27, the J gene TRBJ2-7, with D unclear. The CDR3 extends over 13 amino acids. The V gene's germline CDR1 is MNHEY and CDR2 SMNVEV (reference sequence). V was trimmed by 4 bases and J by 1 base, leaving 8 bases between them. CDR3 residues: CASSWAGSYEQYF. The CDR3 coding sequence is TGTGCCAGCAGTTGGGCCGGATCCTACGAGCAGTACTTC.

The chain uses TRBV19 and TRBJ2-7; D unresolved. Trimming took off 6 bases at V and 2 bases at J, with 11 bases between the two ends. Germline V CDR1 and CDR2: LNHDA, SQIVND (reference sequence). The CDR3 consists of 13 residues. The CDR3 nucleotides are TGTGCCAGTAGAGCCGGCCGGCCCTACGAGCAGTACTTC. Translated, it gives CASRAGRPYEQYF.

Only one count was recorded for this clone. The gene calls are TRBV4-1 and TRBJ2-3, with 9 bases matching TRBD2. The CDR3 length is 16 residues. V dropped 4 bases and J dropped 2; count of bases not matched to a gene: 7. Germline V gene lookup returns CDR1 MGHRA and CDR2 YSYEKL. The CDR3 reads CASSPVLAGITDTQYF. The CDR3 nucleotides are TGCGCCAGCAGCCCTGTTCTAGCGGGAATCACAGATACGCAGTATTTT.

The V call is TRBV6-5, the J call TRBJ2-3, with D perhaps assigned TRBD1 or TRBD2 (5 bases each). The ends were cut back, 8 bases at V and 4 bases at J, with 16 bases in the middle. Germline lookup yields CDR1 MNHEY and CDR2 SVGAGI. CDR3 length: 14 amino acids. The CDR3 sequence: CASRSGAVADTQYF. The CDR3 DNA reads as TGTGCCAGCCGCTCCGGGGCTGTCGCAGATACGCAGTATTTT.

The chain carries TRBV6-1 and TRBJ2-1; the D is unclear. The CDR3 totals 13 residues. CDR1 and CDR2 from the germline V gene are MNHNS and SASEGT. The V and J ends lost 2 bases and 7 bases respectively, with 9 bases between them. The CDR3 spells CASSENARNEQFF. CDR3 sequence (DNA): TGTGCCAGCAGTGAAAACGCCCGAAATGAGCAGTTCTTC.

The V and J genes are TRBV7-9 and TRBJ2-7; perhaps D is TRBD1 or TRBD2 (5 bases each). The length of the CDR3 is 15 residues. Germline assignment: CDR1 SEHNR and CDR2 FQNEAQ (reference sequence). V was trimmed by 0 bases and J by 2 bases, leaving 11 bases between them. CDR3 nucleotides: TGTGCCAGCAGCTTAGCAGGGAGAGGGGCCTACGAGCAGTACTTC. It encodes CASSLAGRGAYEQYF.

This rearrangement joins TRBV19 to TRBJ2-7, with no clear D. Per the germline V gene, CDR1 is LNHDA and CDR2 is SQIVND (reference sequence). The CDR3 runs to 14 residues. Trimming cost V 8 bases and J 0 bases, with 14 bases left between them. CDR3 DNA sequence: TGTGCCAGTGCTACAAGTACCGGCTCCTACGAGCAGTACTTC. Amino acid sequence: CASATSTGSYEQYF.

The CDR3 protein is CASSKREETDTQYF. Written as DNA, the CDR3 is TGTGCCTCCAGTAAGAGGGAGGAAACAGATACGCAGTATTTT. The rearrangement joins TRBV10-3 to TRBJ2-3; tentative D call: TRBD2 (6 bases). Germline assignment: CDR1 ENHRY and CDR2 SYGVKD. The CDR3 is 14 amino acids. Trimming removed 11 bases from V and 3 bases from J, with 18 bases in between.

This clone occurred once. The chain combines TRBV6-1 with TRBJ1-1; 10 bases are shared with TRBD1. The junction had 7 bases not matched to a gene; V was cut back by 2 bases and J by 4 bases. The CDR3 length is 16 residues. Per the germline V gene, CDR1 is MNHNS and CDR2 is SASEGT. The CDR3 sequence is CASSELRDRGRTEAFF. CDR3 bases: TGTGCCAGCAGTGAACTCCGGGACAGGGGCCGCACTGAAGCTTTCTTT.

The chain has TRBV9 and TRBJ1-3, with unresolved D. From germline, CDR1 is SGDLS and CDR2 YYNGEE. The V end lost 4 bases, the J end lost 0 bases, and 14 bases lay between the germline ends. The CDR3 runs to 16 residues. The CDR3 sequence is CASSSELASSGNTIYF. For the CDR3, the DNA is TGTGCCAGCAGCTCGGAGCTAGCGAGCTCTGGAAACACCATATATTTT.

The chain joins TRBV20-1 to TRBJ1-2, with D uncertain. The CDR3 has 11 amino acids. V gave up 5 bases and J gave up 3 bases, with 7 bases separating them. Germline-derived CDR1 and CDR2 are DFQATT and SNEGSKA (reference sequence). The DNA for the CDR3 is TGCAGTGCTGAAGGCTACTATGGCTACACCTTC. Its protein is CSAEGYYGYTF.